The TCR beta chain described here comes from a study of monozygotic twins with inflammatory bowel disease. After re-calling the 5' RACE reads, TCRdb lists one entry per CDR3 protein, DNA absent. The repertoire table contains some 200,000 distinct CDR3 sequences. Each donor supplied about 2.5 ml of blood. Study-wide findings and caveats: For IBD patients, clonotypes shared with others were fewer than for healthy twins, especially with disease activity.

In the case of this clonotype: The target antigen is unknown.

Germline lookup yields CDR1 SGHNT and CDR2 YENEEA. This CDR3 region has 12 residues. This TCR derives from a human donor with ulcerative colitis or Crohn's disease, or a healthy co-twin of an affected twin (not recorded which). The V gene is TRBV11-3, the J gene TRBJ2-3. Sequencing was done on a sample of blood. The CDR3 sequence is CASSHRGDTQYF.